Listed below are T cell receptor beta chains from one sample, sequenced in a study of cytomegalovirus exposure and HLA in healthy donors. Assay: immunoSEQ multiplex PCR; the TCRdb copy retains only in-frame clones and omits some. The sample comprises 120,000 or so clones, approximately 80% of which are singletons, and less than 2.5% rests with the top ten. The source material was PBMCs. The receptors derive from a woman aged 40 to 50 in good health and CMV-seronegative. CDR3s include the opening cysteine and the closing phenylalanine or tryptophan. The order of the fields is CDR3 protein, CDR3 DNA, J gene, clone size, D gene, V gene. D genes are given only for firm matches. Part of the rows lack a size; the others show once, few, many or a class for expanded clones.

CASSLQGTSSYNEQFF TGTGCCAGCAGTTTACAGGGGACAAGCTCCTACAATGAGCAGTTCTTC TRBJ2-1 - - TRBV27
CASSLLGRPNRGLSNQPQHF TGTGCCAGCAGTTTATTGGGGAGGCCAAACAGGGGGTTAAGCAATCAGCCCCAGCATTTT TRBJ1-5 - TRBD1 TRBV28
CASSFRDSNQPQHF TGTGCCAGCAGTTTTCGAGATAGCAATCAGCCCCAGCATTTT TRBJ1-5 - - TRBV27
CASSETPGYEQYF TGCGCCAGCAGTGAGACTCCCGGCTACGAGCAGTACTTC TRBJ2-7 - - TRBV4-3
CASISEGETQYF TGTGCCAGCATAAGCGAGGGAGAGACCCAGTACTTC TRBJ2-5 - - TRBV6-1
CSSSLQGTYGYTF TGTTCCAGCAGCTTACAGGGGACCTATGGCTACACCTTC TRBJ1-2 - TRBD1 TRBV7-9
CASSPPQGNTIYF TGTGCCAGCAGCCCTCCACAGGGAAACACCATATATTTT TRBJ1-3 - - TRBV9
CSVPDRALRGFYEQYF TGCAGCGTCCCGGACAGGGCCCTTCGGGGCTTCTACGAGCAGTACTTC TRBJ2-7 - TRBD1 TRBV29-1
CAARGGNRNSPLHF TGTGCCGCCCGGGGGGGTAATCGCAATTCACCCCTCCACTTT TRBJ1-6 - - TRBV19
CASSFLRGGSYEQYF TGTGCCAGCAGCTTCTTGCGGGGGGGTTCCTACGAGCAGTACTTC TRBJ2-7 - TRBD2 TRBV5-6
CAISQGSTLGETQYF TGTGCCATCAGCCAGGGATCTACCCTGGGAGAGACCCAGTACTTC TRBJ2-5 - - TRBV10-3
CASSVGQGGYEQYF TGTGCCAGCTCCGTAGGACAGGGAGGCTACGAGCAGTACTTC TRBJ2-7 once TRBD1 TRBV18
CASSVADRYTEAFF TGTGCCAGCAGTGTAGCGGACAGGTACACTGAAGCTTTCTTT TRBJ1-1 - TRBD1 TRBV6-1
CASSLVGAKRAYEQYF TGTGCCAGCAGCTTAGTGGGGGCCAAGAGGGCCTACGAGCAGTACTTC TRBJ2-7 - - TRBV7-2
CAWSNGQENEKLFF TGTGCCTGGAGTAACGGACAGGAGAATGAAAAACTGTTTTTT TRBJ1-4 once TRBD1 TRBV30
CASSKEIVGGDTEAFF TGTGCCAGCAGCAAAGAGATCGTGGGGGGGGACACTGAAGCTTTCTTT TRBJ1-1 few - TRBV21-1
CASSQGHKGNEQFF TGCGCCAGCAGCCAGGGACACAAAGGCAATGAGCAGTTCTTC TRBJ2-1 - - TRBV5-1
CASSYEQGATEAFF TGTGCCAGCAGTTATGAACAGGGGGCCACTGAAGCTTTCTTT TRBJ1-1 - TRBD1 TRBV6-5
CASSPPSALRADTQYF TGTGCCAGCTCACCACCGTCGGCACTACGCGCAGATACGCAGTATTTT TRBJ2-3 - - TRBV18
CASSLGTGSAGELFF TGTGCCAGCAGTTTGGGGACTGGGTCCGCCGGGGAGCTGTTTTTT TRBJ2-2 - - TRBV27
CASSPGLTSTDTQYF TGTGCCAGCAGTCCCGGACTGACTAGCACAGATACGCAGTATTTT TRBJ2-3 once - TRBV2
CASSMGGLQTGNTIYF TGTGCCAGTAGTATGGGGGGACTACAGACTGGAAACACCATATATTTT TRBJ1-3 once - TRBV19
CASRDKTRNTEAFF TGTGCCAGCAGGGATAAGACTCGGAACACTGAAGCTTTCTTT TRBJ1-1 - - TRBV9
CASVGQRNSPLHF TGCGCCAGCGTAGGACAGAGAAATTCACCCCTCCACTTT TRBJ1-6 - - TRBV10-2
CASSLAGGYEQYF TGTGCCAGCAGCTTAGCGGGAGGTTACGAGCAGTACTTC TRBJ2-7 - TRBD2 TRBV7-3
CASSILSGARGGSNQPQHF TGTGCCAGTAGTATATTGTCGGGGGCGAGGGGGGGTAGCAATCAGCCCCAGCATTTT TRBJ1-5 - - TRBV19
CASSLNVLGQGFYGYTF TGTGCCAGCAGCTTAAATGTTCTTGGACAGGGTTTCTATGGCTACACCTTC TRBJ1-2 - TRBD1 TRBV5-4
CAISLTSGSNSEQFF TGTGCCATCAGTTTAACTAGCGGGAGTAACAGTGAGCAGTTCTTC TRBJ2-1 - TRBD2 TRBV10-3
CASSQDGGEQYF TGCGCCAGCAGCCAAGACGGGGGCGAGCAGTACTTC TRBJ2-7 - - TRBV4-1